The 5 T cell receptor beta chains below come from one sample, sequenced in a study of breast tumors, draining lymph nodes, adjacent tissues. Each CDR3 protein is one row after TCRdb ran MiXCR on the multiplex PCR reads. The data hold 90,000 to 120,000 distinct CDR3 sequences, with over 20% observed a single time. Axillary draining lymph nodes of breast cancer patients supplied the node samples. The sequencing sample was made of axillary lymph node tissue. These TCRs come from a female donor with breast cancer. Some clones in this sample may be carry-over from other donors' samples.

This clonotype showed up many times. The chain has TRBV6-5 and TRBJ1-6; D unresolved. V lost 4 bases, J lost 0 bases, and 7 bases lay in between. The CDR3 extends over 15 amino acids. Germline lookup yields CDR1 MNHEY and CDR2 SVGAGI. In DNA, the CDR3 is TGTGCCAGCAGTTTCGAGAGCTCCTATAATTCACCCCTCCACTTT. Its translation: CASSFESSYNSPLHF.

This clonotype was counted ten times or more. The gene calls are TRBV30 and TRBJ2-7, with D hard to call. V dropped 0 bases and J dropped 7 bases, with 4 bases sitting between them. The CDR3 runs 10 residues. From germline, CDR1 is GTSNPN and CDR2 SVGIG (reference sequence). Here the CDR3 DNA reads TGTGCCTGGAGTGTATATGAGCAGTACTTC. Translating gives CAWSVYEQYF.

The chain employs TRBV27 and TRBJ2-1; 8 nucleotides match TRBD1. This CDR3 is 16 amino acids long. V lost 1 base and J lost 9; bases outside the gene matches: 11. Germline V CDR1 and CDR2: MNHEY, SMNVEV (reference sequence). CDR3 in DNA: TGTGCCAGCAGTTTATATTACCGCAGGGGGCAAGGTGAGCAGTTCTTC. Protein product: CASSLYYRRGQGEQFF.

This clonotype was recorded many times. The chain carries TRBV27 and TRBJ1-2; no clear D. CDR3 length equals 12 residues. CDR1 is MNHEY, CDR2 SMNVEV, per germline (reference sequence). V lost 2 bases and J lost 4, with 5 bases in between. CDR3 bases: TGTGCCAGCAGTTTAAAGGGCTATGGCTACACCTTC. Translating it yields CASSLKGYGYTF.

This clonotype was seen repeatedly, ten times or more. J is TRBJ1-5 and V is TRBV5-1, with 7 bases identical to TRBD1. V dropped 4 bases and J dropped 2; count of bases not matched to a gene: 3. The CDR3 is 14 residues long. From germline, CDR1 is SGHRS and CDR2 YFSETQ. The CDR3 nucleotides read TGCGCCAGCAGCCCTACAGGGGGCAATCAGCCCCAGCATTTT. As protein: CASSPTGGNQPQHF. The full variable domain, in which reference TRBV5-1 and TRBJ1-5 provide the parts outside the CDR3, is KAGVTQTPRYLIKTRGQQVTLSCSPISGHRSVSWYQQTPGQGLQFLFEYFSETQRNKGNFPGRFSGRQFSNSRSEMNVSTLELGDSALYLCASSPTGGNQPQHFGDGTRLSIL.